The 28 T cell receptor beta chains listed next were all sequenced from one sample in a study of chronic HIV infection and antiretroviral therapy. TCRdb re-called the 5' RACE reads through MiXCR, storing one row per CDR3 protein. The sample contains roughly 48,000 distinct CDR3 sequences, 19% of which appear only once. Material for sequencing was peripheral blood. The receptors stem from an adult who had HIV and had not received antiretroviral therapy, or was an uninfected healthy control (not recorded which).

This clonotype was seen at least ten times. The V call is TRBV6-6, the J call TRBJ2-5; tentatively, D is TRBD1 or TRBD2 (5 bases each). CDR3 length: 12 residues. The germline V gene has CDR1 MNHNY and CDR2 SVGAGI (reference sequence). Trimming removed 8 bases at V and 4 bases at J, with 11 bases between. CDR3 amino acids: CASQRGSETQYF. The DNA for the CDR3 is TGTGCCAGCCAACGGGGCTCAGAGACCCAGTACTTC.

The chain combines TRBV5-1 with TRBJ2-1; unclear D gene. With 3 bases removed from V and 8 bases from J, the gap between germline ends came to 9 bases. The CDR3 length is 12 residues. CDR1 is SGHRS, CDR2 YFSETQ, per germline. CDR3 DNA: TGCGCCAGCAGCTCGGAGATGGATGAGCAGTTCTTC. Its protein is CASSSEMDEQFF. The full variable domain, with the rest looked up from reference TRBV5-1 and TRBJ2-1, is KAGVTQTPRYLIKTRGQQVTLSCSPISGHRSVSWYQQTPGQGLQFLFEYFSETQRNKGNFPGRFSGRQFSNSRSEMNVSTLELGDSALYLCASSSEMDEQFFGPGTRLTVL.

The chain is built from TRBV20-1 and TRBJ2-3, with D possibly TRBD2 on 5 matching bases. This CDR3 is built from 14 residues. The V end was cut by 0 bases, the J end by 7 bases, with 14 bases between. CDR1 and CDR2 from the germline V gene are DFQATT and SNEGSKA (reference sequence). CDR3 DNA sequence: TGCAGTGCTAGAGATGGGAGAGGCGTGAATACGCAGTATTTT. Protein: CSARDGRGVNTQYF.

The rearrangement uses TRBV3-1 and TRBJ2-7; TRBD1 might be the D (5 bases). V dropped 6 bases and J dropped 0 bases, with 15 bases sitting between them. The CDR3 totals 15 residues. Germline V gene lookup returns CDR1 LGHDT and CDR2 YNNKEL (reference sequence). The CDR3 sequence is CASRDLGASSYEQYF. CDR3 bases: TGTGCCAGCAGGGACCTTGGGGCCAGCTCCTACGAGCAGTACTTC.

This clonotype has more than one count but fewer than ten. The CDR3 sequence: CASSNHGTGSYNEQFF. The CDR3, as DNA: TGTGCCAGCAGCAACCATGGGACAGGGTCCTACAATGAGCAGTTCTTC. The chain couples TRBV28 to TRBJ2-1; 9 positions agree with TRBD1. Per germline, CDR1 MDHEN and CDR2 SYDVKM. V lost 6 bases and J lost 1; bases outside the gene matches: 7. CDR3 length: 16 residues.

This clonotype has more than one count but fewer than ten. The rearrangement links TRBV5-1 to TRBJ2-2; no clear D gene. V was trimmed by 3 bases and J by 0 bases, leaving 6 bases between them. CDR3 length equals 14 residues. From germline, CDR1 is SGHRS and CDR2 YFSETQ. In nucleotides, the CDR3 is TGCGCCAGCAGCTCCTTAGCGAACACCGGGGAGCTGTTTTTT. Translating it yields CASSSLANTGELFF.

This clonotype turned up a few times. CDR3 protein: CASTRGWVSYEQYF. The CDR3 coding sequence is TGTGCCAGCACACGGGGGTGGGTCTCCTACGAGCAGTACTTC. This chain uses TRBV27 with TRBJ2-7; TRBD2 is a possible D gene (6 bases). The CDR3 is 14 amino acids. The germline gives CDR1 MNHEY, CDR2 SMNVEV (reference sequence). The V end lost 7 bases, the J end lost 0 bases, and 13 bases lay between the germline ends.

The V call is TRBV5-6, the J call TRBJ2-2, with a possible D match to TRBD2 (5 bases). There are 15 residues in the CDR3. V dropped 7 bases and J dropped 2 bases, with 15 bases sitting between them. CDR1 is SGHDT, CDR2 YYEEEE, per germline. The CDR3 loop reads CASSLYGVNTGELFF. In DNA form, the CDR3 reads TGTGCCAGCTCCTTATACGGGGTTAACACCGGGGAGCTGTTTTTT.

The chain has TRBV6-4 and TRBJ2-4; 10 bases match TRBD2. There are 14 residues in the CDR3. The germline V gene encodes CDR1 MRHNA and CDR2 SNTAGT. The V segment lost 3 bases and the J segment 10 bases; nucleotides outside the gene matches: 6. The CDR3 sequence is CASSEAGGKGIQYF. DNA for the CDR3: TGTGCCAGCAGTGAAGCGGGGGGGAAGGGTATTCAGTACTTC.

This clonotype has a count of ten or more. V is TRBV12-3 or TRBV12-4 and J is TRBJ1-6; D gene unclear. Trimming shortened V by 4 bases and J by 15 bases, and 22 bases separated the two germline ends. This CDR3 has 15 residues. The CDR3 nucleotides are TGTGCCAGCAGTTCGGGCACGGGGATGCGAAGACTCCTCCACTTT. Protein sequence: CASSSGTGMRRLLHF.

The sample holds a few counts of this clonotype. The chain combines TRBV28 with TRBJ1-5; D is unclear. Germline V CDR1 and CDR2: MDHEN, SYDVKM. V was trimmed by 5 bases and J by 5 bases, leaving 16 bases between them. This CDR3 has 15 amino acids. The CDR3 DNA sequence: TGTGCCAGCAGTATACAGCTAACCTCTCATCAGCCCCAGCATTTT. It yields the protein CASSIQLTSHQPQHF.

Within the sample, this clonotype is medium-sized. The chain is built from TRBV28 and TRBJ1-1; D is possibly TRBD1 (6 bases). V lost 6 bases and J 5 bases, leaving 16 bases between the germline ends. The CDR3 is made up of 14 amino acids. In germline, CDR1 is MDHEN, CDR2 SYDVKM. Written as DNA, the CDR3 is TGTGCCAGCAGAGTAGGGGGGGGTAGGACTGAAGCTTTCTTT. Protein sequence: CASRVGGGRTEAFF.

The chain employs TRBV25-1 and TRBJ2-7; 9 nucleotides match TRBD1. Trimming took 2 bases from V and 7 from J; bases not matched to a gene: 12. The CDR3 covers 16 residues. Germline CDR1 and CDR2: MGHDK and SYGVNS. This CDR3 is CASSEVRGQGLREQYF. CDR3 nucleotide sequence: TGTGCCAGCAGTGAAGTTCGGGGACAGGGACTACGGGAGCAGTACTTC.

The rearrangement uses TRBV4-2 and TRBJ2-3, with TRBD1 matching over 12 bases. J was trimmed by 4 bases and V by 3 bases; bases with no gene match: 2. The CDR3 covers 15 residues. Germline V gives CDR1 LGHNA, CDR2 YNFKEQ. CDR3 coding DNA: TGTGCCAGCAGCCAGGGACAGGGGGCATCAGATACGCAGTATTTT. Translation: CASSQGQGASDTQYF.

V is TRBV9 and J is TRBJ2-3; D is perhaps TRBD1 or TRBD2 (6 bases each). The ends were cut back, 2 bases at V and 4 bases at J, with 14 bases in the middle. Germline V gene lookup returns CDR1 SGDLS and CDR2 YYNGEE. The CDR3 contains 15 residues. CDR3 nucleotide sequence: TGTGCCAGCAGCGTCTTCGAGGGGGGCGCAGATACGCAGTATTTT. This translates into CASSVFEGGADTQYF.

This chain uses TRBV20-1 with TRBJ2-1; TRBD1 matches at 8 bases. The CDR3 extends over 13 amino acids. The V segment lost 7 bases and the J segment 6 bases; nucleotides outside the gene matches: 8. Germline V CDR1 and CDR2: DFQATT, SNEGSKA (reference sequence). For the CDR3, the DNA is TGCAGTGGCCGGGACAGGATTGCCAATGAGCAGTTCTTC. This codes for CSGRDRIANEQFF.

Only a few counts were recorded for this clonotype. V usage is TRBV30 and J usage is TRBJ2-3; the D gene is possibly TRBD1 (6 bases). Germline CDR1 and CDR2: GTSNPN and SVGIG (reference sequence). The CDR3 is 14 amino acids. V shed 4 bases and J shed 1 base, with 12 bases lying between them. The DNA for the CDR3 is TGTGCCTGGAATGGGGGCTTGGGCACAGATACGCAGTATTTT. It is translated as CAWNGGLGTDTQYF.

This clonotype was detected a few times. The chain uses TRBV5-6 and TRBJ2-5, with D unclear. Germline CDR1 reads SGHDT; CDR2 reads YYEEEE. The V end was cut by 2 bases, the J end by 5 bases, with 4 bases between. The CDR3 extends over 11 amino acids. CDR3 in amino acids: CASSLYETQYF. CDR3 DNA: TGTGCCAGCAGCTTATATGAGACCCAGTACTTC.

A few counts support this clonotype. The CDR3 spells CASSVLASGRTDTQYF. Here the CDR3 DNA reads TGTGCCAGCAGTGTCTTGGCCTCGGGCCGCACAGATACGCAGTATTTT. The chain recombines TRBV6-1 with TRBJ2-3; D is unresolved. V lost 4 bases and J 1 base, leaving 15 bases between the germline ends. Germline V gene lookup returns CDR1 MNHNS and CDR2 SASEGT. This CDR3 is 16 amino acids long.

This clonotype was detected many times. This chain links TRBV21-1 with TRBJ1-1; TRBD1, as called in the table, went unchecked against the DNA. TRBV21-1 is marked as a pseudogene. This CDR3 is built from 16 residues. In nucleotides, the CDR3 is TGTGCCAGCGTCTTCCGCGAGGGCCCCCTGGGCACTGAAGCTTTCTTT. This encodes CASVFREGPLGTEAFF.

At least ten counts were recorded for this clonotype. The rearrangement links TRBV12-3 or TRBV12-4 to TRBJ2-6, with D unclear. V gave up 6 bases and J gave up 0 bases, with 15 bases separating them. The CDR3 sequence is 17 residues long. The DNA for the CDR3 is TGTGCCAGCAGGCGTTTTTCTACTGTCTCTGGGGCCAACGTCCTGACTTTC. Translated: CASRRFSTVSGANVLTF.

This clonotype showed up just a few times. V gene TRBV11-3 combines with J gene TRBJ2-1, with D uncertain. CDR3 length equals 13 residues. The V end lost 5 bases, the J end lost 3 bases, and 8 bases lay between the germline ends. Germline CDR1 reads SGHNT; CDR2 reads YENEEA. The CDR3 protein is CASSTDGYNEQFF. The CDR3 DNA sequence: TGTGCCAGCAGCACGGACGGCTACAATGAGCAGTTCTTC.

This clonotype was detected a few times. The V call is TRBV27, the J call TRBJ2-3, with D unresolved. V lost 1 base and J lost 2, with 1 base in between. The CDR3 covers 12 residues. The V gene's germline CDR1 is MNHEY and CDR2 SMNVEV (reference sequence). The CDR3: CASSLFTDTQYF. The CDR3 DNA sequence: TGTGCCAGCAGTTTATTCACAGATACGCAGTATTTT.

The chain carries TRBV6-2 or TRBV6-3 and TRBJ2-1, with TRBD2 identical over 14 bases. CDR3 length: 17 residues. The ends lost 5 bases at V and 1 base at J; junction bases unmatched: 4. Germline V gives CDR1 MNHEY, CDR2 SVGEGT. CDR3 bases: TGTGCCAGCAGTCTCCGACTAGCGGGGGGGTCCTACAATGAGCAGTTCTTC. It specifies CASSLRLAGGSYNEQFF.

This clonotype was observed a handful of times. V and J are TRBV28 and TRBJ1-2; D gene uncertain. There are 14 residues in the CDR3. Germline V lookup: CDR1 MDHEN, CDR2 SYDVKM. Trimming shortened V by 7 bases and J by 6 bases, and 18 bases separated the two germline ends. The CDR3: CASIRRARPDGYTF. As DNA, the CDR3 is TGTGCCAGCATTAGGCGGGCCAGGCCCGATGGCTACACCTTC.

To note about this clonotype: A read error may produce the germline difference seen at one junction end. The chain joins TRBV29-1 to TRBJ1-2; 8 nucleotides align to TRBD1. The CDR3 is 12 amino acids. In germline, CDR1 is SQVTM, CDR2 ANQGSEA. CDR3 DNA sequence: TGCAGCGTTGGTGGGACAGGAGGGCCCCAGCCCTTC. It translates to CSVGGTGGPQPF.

This chain uses TRBV24-1 with TRBJ2-1; D is possibly TRBD1 (6 bases). CDR1 and CDR2 (germline): KGHDR, SFDVKD. V shed 4 bases and J shed 0 bases, with 15 bases lying between them. The CDR3 consists of 17 residues. CDR3 residues: CATSEYQGPSSYNEQFF. DNA of the CDR3: TGTGCCACCAGTGAGTACCAGGGGCCAAGCTCCTACAATGAGCAGTTCTTC.

J is TRBJ2-5 and V is TRBV6-5; 7 positions match TRBD1. Trimming at V came to 5 bases and at J to 3 bases, leaving 12 bases not matched to a gene. Germline-derived CDR1 and CDR2 are MNHEY and SVGAGI. This CDR3 region has 16 residues. The CDR3 bases are TGTGCCAGCAGTACTAAGGGACAGACATTGGAAGAGACCCAGTACTTC. Protein product: CASSTKGQTLEETQYF.